These 8 T cell receptor beta chains came from one sample sequenced in a study of blood T cells in healthy people across ages. With a J-beta primer mix and a sample-barcoded 5' primer, a second PCR ran about 7 to 12 cycles. TCRdb fed the 5' RACE reads into MiXCR, producing one record per CDR3 protein. Of about 500,000 distinct CDR3 sequences listed, around 24% are singletons. The same data also went into a second study, on T cells of mothers and their children.

The material sequenced was blood. The receptors stem from a boy younger than 18 in good health.

There are a few counts of this clonotype. J is TRBJ2-7 and V is TRBV28; D gene uncertain. V was clipped by 6 bases and J by 3 bases, with 15 bases between them. CDR1 MDHEN and CDR2 SYDVKM come from the germline V gene. The CDR3 spans 14 residues. Written as DNA, the CDR3 is TGTGCCAGCAGCCCTCGACACCCGAACTACGAGCAGTACTTC. This translates into CASSPRHPNYEQYF.

The chain is built from TRBV5-1 and TRBJ2-3, with D possibly matching TRBD2 (6 bases). CDR3 size: 16 residues. The germline V gene encodes CDR1 SGHRS and CDR2 YFSETQ. Trimming stripped 3 bases from V and 4 bases from J, with 18 bases between. The CDR3 loop reads CASSSTSTRTPDTQYF. The DNA for the CDR3 is TGCGCCAGCAGCTCCACTAGCACACGGACCCCAGATACGCAGTATTTT.

The V and J genes are TRBV20-1 and TRBJ2-7; 11 bases match TRBD2. The J segment lost 9 bases and the V segment lost 7 bases, leaving 5 bases of the junction unmatched. Germline loops: CDR1 DFQATT, CDR2 SNEGSKA (reference sequence). CDR3 length equals 11 residues. The CDR3 region is CSVNTSGRQYF. The CDR3 nucleotides read TGCAGTGTTAATACTAGCGGGAGGCAGTACTTC.

This clonotype was seen a few times. This sequence joins TRBV9 and TRBJ1-2; TRBD1 matches 8 bases. The CDR3 extends over 17 amino acids. CDR1 and CDR2 from the germline V gene are SGDLS and YYNGEE. V lost 4 bases to trimming and J lost 6 bases; unmatched junction nucleotides: 17. CDR3 protein: CASSPKAGQGGRNGYTF. CDR3 sequence (DNA): TGTGCCAGCAGCCCAAAAGCTGGACAGGGAGGTAGGAATGGCTACACCTTC. The full variable domain, with the rest looked up from reference TRBV9 and TRBJ1-2, is DSGVTQTPKHLITATGQRVTLRCSPRSGDLSVYWYQQSLDQGLQFLIQYYNGEERAKGNILERFSAQQFPDLHSELNLSSLELGDSALYFCASSPKAGQGGRNGYTFGSGTRLTVV.

The chain links TRBV20-1 to TRBJ1-1; 7 bases are shared with TRBD1. CDR3 size: 12 residues. Germline V gene lookup returns CDR1 DFQATT and CDR2 SNEGSKA (reference sequence). CDR3 sequence: CRSKGANTEAFF. The DNA for the CDR3 is TGCAGATCCAAGGGGGCGAACACTGAAGCTTTCTTT.

The chain carries TRBV30 and TRBJ2-7, with 8 bases aligning to TRBD1. V lost 2 bases, J lost 3 bases, and 9 bases stayed unmatched. The CDR3 is 15 amino acids. Germline CDR1 GTSNPN, CDR2 SVGIG (reference sequence). The CDR3 spells CAWSLVRTGFYEQYF. CDR3 in DNA: TGTGCCTGGAGTCTAGTCAGGACAGGGTTCTACGAGCAGTACTTC.

The genes are TRBV29-1 and TRBJ1-1; TRBD1 matches at 9 bases. The J segment lost 2 bases and the V segment lost 6 bases, leaving 7 bases of the junction unmatched. The germline CDR1 and CDR2 sequences are SQVTM and ANQGSEA. CDR3 length: 14 amino acids. CDR3 residues: CSVRTGATNTEAFF. CDR3 nucleotide sequence: TGCAGCGTGAGGACAGGGGCGACTAACACTGAAGCTTTCTTT.

This clonotype turned up a few times. The chain combines TRBV28 with TRBJ1-1; D gene uncertain. V dropped 3 bases and J dropped 0 bases, with 11 bases sitting between them. Germline CDR1 reads MDHEN; CDR2 reads SYDVKM. This CDR3 comprises 15 residues. The CDR3 here is CASSLSEGVNTEAFF. CDR3 bases: TGTGCCAGCAGTTTGTCAGAAGGAGTGAACACTGAAGCTTTCTTT.